These 14 T cell receptor beta chains were all obtained from the same sample, sequenced in a study of Ad26.COV2.S vaccination and SARS-CoV-2 variants. Treatment of the sample: 15 to 20 received Ad26.COV2.S at low or high dose, single or two shots; 5 received placebo; per-sample allocation not given. Following the first vaccine or placebo injection, samples were taken on day 63. TCRdb's table, derived via immunoSEQ multiplex PCR, lists solely in-frame clones and lacks some. This sample has about 280,000 clones, with about 90% found just once. Sequencing used peripheral blood, obtained in a trial of Ad26.COV2.S vaccine versus placebo. The origin of the receptors is a person aged 18-60 years who received the Ad26.COV2.S COVID-19 vaccine or a placebo.

This chain links TRBV3-1 (or the pseudogene TRBV3-2) with TRBJ1-4, with a weak D call TRBD1 (6 bases). V dropped 2 bases and J dropped 7 bases, with 11 bases sitting between them. Germline values: CDR1 LGHDT, CDR2 YNNKEL (reference sequence). The CDR3 length is 14 residues. The CDR3: CASSQQGGAEKLFF. DNA of the CDR3: TGTGCCAGCAGCCAACAAGGGGGAGCTGAAAAACTGTTTTTT.

V and J are TRBV9 and TRBJ1-2; 7 bases match TRBD1. V lost 3 bases and J lost 1; bases outside the gene matches: 6. Germline loops: CDR1 SGDLS, CDR2 YYNGEE. The CDR3 loop spans 15 amino acids. The CDR3 loop is CASSAGTANNYGYTF. In nucleotides, the CDR3 is TGTGCCAGCAGCGCGGGGACAGCTAATAACTATGGCTACACCTTC.

The chain is built from TRBV19 and TRBJ2-7, with D possibly being TRBD1 (6 bases). The CDR3 is 14 amino acids. Germline values: CDR1 LNHDA, CDR2 SQIVND (reference sequence). The germline V and J ends were trimmed by 9 bases and 0 bases, with 15 bases remaining between them. The DNA for the CDR3 is TGTGCCAGACCGGGACACCAGAGCTCCTACGAGCAGTACTTC. It specifies CARPGHQSSYEQYF.

The chain links TRBV7-9 to TRBJ2-7; D may be TRBD1 (5 bases). The CDR3 length is 16 residues. The germline V gene has CDR1 SEHNR and CDR2 FQNEAQ (reference sequence). Deletions cut 0 bases from V and 2 bases from J, with 14 bases between. This CDR3 reads CASSLAPGFYAYEQYF. Written as DNA, the CDR3 is TGTGCCAGCAGCTTAGCGCCAGGGTTTTACGCCTACGAGCAGTACTTC.

The rearrangement joins TRBV19 to TRBJ2-3, with a weak D call TRBD1 (5 bases). CDR1 and CDR2 (germline): LNHDA, SQIVND (reference sequence). The CDR3 runs to 16 residues. Trimming took off 5 bases at V and 1 base at J, with 16 bases between the two ends. The CDR3 spells CASSVPGQGGTDTQYF. The CDR3 nucleotides are TGTGCCAGTAGTGTCCCGGGCCAAGGGGGCACAGATACGCAGTATTTT.

This sequence joins TRBV14 and TRBJ1-6; D unclear. Trimming shortened V by 10 bases and J by 3 bases, and 10 bases separated the two germline ends. The CDR3 is 13 residues long. The germline V gene encodes CDR1 SGHDN and CDR2 FVKESK. The CDR3 here is CATSGHYNSPLHF. In nucleotides, the CDR3 is TGTGCCACCAGTGGCCACTATAATTCACCCCTCCACTTT.

This sequence joins TRBV7-2 and TRBJ2-5; 11 bases align to TRBD2. CDR1 and CDR2 (germline): SGHTA, FQGNSA. The length of the CDR3 is 15 residues. V was clipped by 3 bases and J by 4 bases; unmatched bases: 4. The CDR3 DNA is TGTGCCAGCAGCTTCCGGACTAGCGGGCGAGAGACCCAGTACTTC. The encoded protein is CASSFRTSGRETQYF.

The rearrangement joins TRBV4-2 to TRBJ1-6; D is ambiguous. V lost 0 bases and J lost 0, with 6 bases in between. Germline loops: CDR1 LGHNA, CDR2 YNFKEQ. This CDR3 region has 16 residues. The CDR3, as DNA: TGTGCCAGCAGCCAAGATAAAAGCTCCTATAATTCACCCCTCCACTTT. Residues: CASSQDKSSYNSPLHF.

The chain joins TRBV27 to TRBJ1-2; 8 bases are shared with TRBD1. The CDR3 loop spans 13 amino acids. V trimming: 3 bases; J trimming: 6 bases; junction bases outside the gene matches: 3. The germline V gene has CDR1 MNHEY and CDR2 SMNVEV (reference sequence). CDR3 in DNA: TGTGCCAGCAGTTTTGGGACAGGAAATGGCTACACCTTC. Amino acids: CASSFGTGNGYTF.

This chain links TRBV7-9 with TRBJ1-1; TRBD1 matches 9 bases. Germline V gene data show CDR1 as SEHNR and CDR2 as FQNEAQ (reference sequence). The junction had 4 bases not matched to a gene; V was cut back by 3 bases and J by 11 bases. The CDR3 length is 12 residues. The CDR3 reads CASSLDRGHAFF. The DNA for the CDR3 is TGTGCCAGCAGCTTGGACAGGGGCCACGCTTTCTTT.

The chain's CDR3 is CASSPGLHEQYF. CDR3 bases: TGTGCCAGCAGCCCGGGACTCCACGAGCAGTACTTC. The chain combines TRBV5-6 with TRBJ2-7; tentative D call: TRBD2 (6 bases). The CDR3 is 12 residues long. The germline gives CDR1 SGHDT, CDR2 YYEEEE. V lost 4 bases, J lost 5 bases, and 10 bases lay in between.

The genes are TRBV29-1 and TRBJ2-2, with TRBD1 matching 9 bases. Germline-derived CDR1 and CDR2 are SQVTM and ANQGSEA. The CDR3 has 16 amino acids. With 7 bases clipped from V and 2 bases from J, the junction kept 11 bases outside the gene matches. The chain's CDR3 is CSAGTPGQGNTGELFF. The CDR3 DNA sequence: TGCAGCGCTGGAACCCCGGGACAGGGAAACACCGGGGAGCTGTTTTTT.

This chain joins TRBV10-3 and TRBJ1-6; weak D call: TRBD1 (5 bases). In germline, CDR1 is ENHRY, CDR2 SYGVKD. V was clipped by 4 bases and J by 8 bases, with 6 bases between them. CDR3 length: 12 amino acids. CDR3 in amino acids: CAISVTDSPLHF. CDR3 nucleotide sequence: TGTGCCATCAGTGTGACAGATTCACCCCTCCACTTT.

A note on this clone: Other DNA sequences in the sample encode the same CDR3. CDR3 nucleotide sequence: TGTGCCAGCAGTGAAAGGGGCTACACTGAAGCTTTCTTT. As protein: CASSERGYTEAFF. The rearrangement links TRBV2 to TRBJ1-1; D is possibly TRBD1 (5 bases). The germline CDR1 and CDR2 sequences are SNHLY and FYNNEI. Deletions cut 2 bases from V and 3 bases from J, with 7 bases between. The CDR3 runs to 13 residues.